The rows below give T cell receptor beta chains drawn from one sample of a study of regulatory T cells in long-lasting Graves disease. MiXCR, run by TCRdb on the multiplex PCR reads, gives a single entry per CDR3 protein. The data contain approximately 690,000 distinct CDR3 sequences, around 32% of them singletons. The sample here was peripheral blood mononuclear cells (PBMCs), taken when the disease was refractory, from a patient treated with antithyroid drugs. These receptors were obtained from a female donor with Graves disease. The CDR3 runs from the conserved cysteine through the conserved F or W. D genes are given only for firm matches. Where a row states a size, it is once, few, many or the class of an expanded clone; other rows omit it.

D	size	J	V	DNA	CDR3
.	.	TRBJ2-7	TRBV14	TGTGCCAGCCCGTTCGGCGGTATCCCCTACGAGCAGTACTTC	CASPFGGIPYEQYF
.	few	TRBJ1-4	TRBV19	TGTGCCAGTAGTATAGATTGGACGGGAAAACTGTTTTTT	CASSIDWTGKLFF
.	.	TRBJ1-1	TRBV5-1	TGCGCCAGCAGTGAAATACCGAACACTGAAGCTTTCTTT	CASSEIPNTEAFF
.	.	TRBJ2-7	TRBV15	TGTGCCACCAGCCGAGACACCTCCTACGAGCAGTACTTC	CATSRDTSYEQYF
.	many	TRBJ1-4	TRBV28	TGTGCCAGCAGTCCCGGGACCACTAGTGAAAAACTGTTTTTT	CASSPGTTSEKLFF
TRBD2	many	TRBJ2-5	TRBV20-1	TGCAGTGCTAGAGACGGACTAGCGGTCCAAGAGACCCAGTACTTC	CSARDGLAVQETQYF
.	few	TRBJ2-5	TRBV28	TGTGCCAGCAGTTTATTTCGGGGTGTCGGTCAAGAGACCCAGTACTTC	CASSLFRGVGQETQYF
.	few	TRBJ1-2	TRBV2	TGTGCCAGCAGTGACCGGACAGCTAACTATGGCTACACCTTC	CASSDRTANYGYTF
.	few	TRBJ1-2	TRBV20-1	TGCAGTGCTAGCAACCCATCGGGTCCTAACTATGGCTACACCTTC	CSASNPSGPNYGYTF
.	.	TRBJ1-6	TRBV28	TGTGCCAGCCGAGAGTCCAGGGTGGGCTATAATTCACCCCTCCACTTT	CASRESRVGYNSPLHF
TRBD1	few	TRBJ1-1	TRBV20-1	TGCAGTGCTCCGGGGACAGGGGGGTTTCCGGACACTGAAGCTTTCTTT	CSAPGTGGFPDTEAFF
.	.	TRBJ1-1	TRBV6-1	TGTGCCAGCACCCTAACCACAGGGCTCACTGAAGCTTTCTTT	CASTLTTGLTEAFF
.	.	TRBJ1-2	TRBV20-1	TGCAGTGCTAGAGAGGGTCTTGAGGGCGCAAACTATGGCTACACCTTC	CSAREGLEGANYGYTF
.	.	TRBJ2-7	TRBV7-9	TGTGCCAGCAGCTTAGAGGGGGGTGTGACCTACGAGCAGTACTTC	CASSLEGGVTYEQYF
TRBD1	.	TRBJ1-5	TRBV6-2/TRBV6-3	TGTGCCAGCAGTGTCCGGGACAGTAGCAATCAGCCCCAGCATTTT	CASSVRDSSNQPQHF
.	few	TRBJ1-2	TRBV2	TGTGCCAGCAGCAAAGCTCCAGGGGAAAACTATGGCTACACCTTC	CASSKAPGENYGYTF